The rows below give T cell receptor beta chains drawn from one sample of a study of CD8 T cells in ankylosing spondylitis. TCRdb used MiXCR to reprocess the 5' RACE reads, holding one entry per CDR3 protein. The sample has some 450,000 distinct CDR3 sequences; approximately 17% are singletons. Specimen: blood, either unsorted or a sorted T cell fraction (not recorded which). The receptors derive from a male donor with ankylosing spondylitis. The CDR3 runs from the conserved cysteine through the conserved F or W. The D gene is left open where the match is weak. Expanded clones are given a class, and other clones once, few, many or no size at all.

TRBV9	few	-	TRBJ2-3	TGTGCCAGCAGCGTAGCCGGGCGGTCAGATACGCAGTATTTT	CASSVAGRSDTQYF
TRBV10-3	many	TRBD2	TRBJ2-1	TGTGCCATCAGCGGACTAGCGGGGGCTAATGAGCAGTTCTTC	CAISGLAGANEQFF
TRBV20-1	few	-	TRBJ1-2	TGCAGTGCTAGAAAATGGGGGACCGACTATGGCTACACCTTC	CSARKWGTDYGYTF
TRBV5-1	-	-	TRBJ2-4	TGCGCCAGCAGCCCCCTGACAGAGCTAGCCAAAAACATTCAGTACTTC	CASSPLTELAKNIQYF
TRBV3-1	few	TRBD2	TRBJ2-7	TGTGCCAGCAGCCAAGGGAGCGGGGGGCCCTACGAGCAGTACTTC	CASSQGSGGPYEQYF
TRBV20-1	few	-	TRBJ1-6	TGCAGTGCTTTACAGGGCGGGGGTGGTAATTCACCCCTCCACTTT	CSALQGGGGNSPLHF
TRBV6-5	-	TRBD1	TRBJ2-1	TGTGCCAGCAGTTCTGGACAGGTTCACAATGAGCAGTTCTTC	CASSSGQVHNEQFF
TRBV14	-	-	TRBJ2-1	TGTGCCAACCTGCCGGGCCAAAAGGGTTCGAATGAGCAGTTCTTC	CANLPGQKGSNEQFF
TRBV20-1	few	TRBD2	TRBJ2-1	TGCAGTGCCCAAAGACTAGCGAAAGACAATGAGCAGTTCTTC	CSAQRLAKDNEQFF
TRBV5-1	few	-	TRBJ2-5	TGCGCCAGCAGCTTGGGAGGTCGCACTGGGGCCCAAGAGACCCAGTACTTC	CASSLGGRTGAQETQYF
TRBV25-1	few	-	TRBJ2-5	TGTGCCAGCAGTACCCCACGGCGGGGACAGACCCAGTACTTC	CASSTPRRGQTQYF
TRBV6-1	few	TRBD1	TRBJ2-1	TGTGCCAGCAGTGAAAGTTGGGGGACAGATTTGGGCTCCTACAATGAGCAGTTCTTC	CASSESWGTDLGSYNEQFF
TRBV3-1	-	TRBD1	TRBJ2-1	TGTGCCAGCAGCCGACCTACCCCCGGACAGGGGTATGAGCAGTTCTTC	CASSRPTPGQGYEQFF
TRBV6-1	few	TRBD1	TRBJ2-7	TGTGCCAGCAGGCCCGGGACAGGGGCCGCCTACGAGCAGTACTTC	CASRPGTGAAYEQYF
TRBV20-1	few	-	TRBJ2-2	TGCAGTGCTAGAGAACCTGTAGGACTTGCCGGGGAGCTGTTTTTT	CSAREPVGLAGELFF
TRBV20-1	many	-	TRBJ1-1	TGCAGTGCTAGAGTTATCCGAGTTAGCACTGAAGCTTTCTTT	CSARVIRVSTEAFF
TRBV4-1	few	-	TRBJ2-7	TGCGCCAGCAGCCAAGAACGGCGGAGTTACGAGCAGTACTTC	CASSQERRSYEQYF
TRBV28	few	TRBD2	TRBJ2-5	TGTGCCAGCAGTTCGCCGGCTAGCGGGGGCCAAGAGACCCAGTACTTC	CASSSPASGGQETQYF
TRBV29-1	-	TRBD1	TRBJ1-4	TGCAGCGTTTCAGGGGGAGGGGGTGAAAAACTGTTTTTT	CSVSGGGGEKLFF
TRBV19	few	-	TRBJ2-1	TGTGCCAGTAGTGCTCCCCCCCCGAGCGAGCAGTTCTTC	CASSAPPPSEQFF
TRBV20-1	once	TRBD1	TRBJ2-3	TGCAGTGCTAGACCGCGCACAGGGGAAGGCACGGGTACGCAGTATTTT	CSARPRTGEGTGTQYF
TRBV4-3	-	-	TRBJ2-1	TGCGCCAGCAGCCAAGGGGGGGCCTCCGGCGGAAGGAATGAGCAGTTCTTC	CASSQGGASGGRNEQFF
TRBV12-3/TRBV12-4	many	-	TRBJ2-2	TGTGCCAGCAGTTTAAAAGTCACCGGGGAGCTGTTTTTT	CASSLKVTGELFF
TRBV20-1	many	TRBD1	TRBJ1-2	TGCAGTGCTAGAGATACCGAAATCACACAGGGGCGGCGGATTGACTATGGCTACACCTTC	CSARDTEITQGRRIDYGYTF
TRBV20-1	-	-	TRBJ1-5	TGCAGTGCTAGAGATGCCGGCCTGTCGTCGCAGCCCCAGCATTTT	CSARDAGLSSQPQHF
TRBV12-3/TRBV12-4	-	-	TRBJ1-1	TGTGCCAGCAGTTGGGACGGACGCCCGGGCACTGAAGCTTTCTTT	CASSWDGRPGTEAFF
TRBV11-2	-	-	TRBJ1-5	TGTGCCAGCAGCTTAAAGGACAGTAGCAATCAGCCCCAGCATTTT	CASSLKDSSNQPQHF
TRBV7-9	-	TRBD1	TRBJ2-3	TGTGCCAGCAGCCCAACGGGACAGGGTTTCGCGGCAGATACGCAGTATTTT	CASSPTGQGFAADTQYF
TRBV5-1	few	-	TRBJ1-1	TGCGCCAGCAGTCAAGGGCGGGGGGACACTGAAGCTTTCTTT	CASSQGRGDTEAFF
TRBV12-3/TRBV12-4	-	-	TRBJ2-5	TGTGCCAGCAGTTTAGCAGGGACGGGACAAGAAGCCCAGTACTTC	CASSLAGTGQEAQYF
TRBV11-1	few	TRBD2	TRBJ2-3	TGTGCCAGCAGCTTAGCGTCACTAGCGGGAGGCCGGTCCGGAGATACGCAGTATTTT	CASSLASLAGGRSGDTQYF
TRBV5-1	many	-	TRBJ2-3	TGCGCCAGCAGTAGTACCGGAGATACGCAGTATTTT	CASSSTGDTQYF
TRBV7-9	-	TRBD1	TRBJ2-7	TGTGCCAGCAGCCCTACAGACAGGGGGATATTCTACGAGCAGTACTTC	CASSPTDRGIFYEQYF
TRBV7-2	-	-	TRBJ1-6	TGTGCCAGCAGCTTGGGGCGGGGGCTGGGTTCACCCCTCCACTTT	CASSLGRGLGSPLHF
TRBV15	-	-	TRBJ2-7	TGTGCCACCAGCAGAGATCTAACGGCCTACGAGCAGTACTTC	CATSRDLTAYEQYF
TRBV27	many	TRBD1	TRBJ2-7	TGTGCCAGCAGTTTGGGGGCAGGGGGCACCTACGAGCAGTACTTC	CASSLGAGGTYEQYF
TRBV6-5	-	-	TRBJ2-7	TGTGCCAGCAGTTACTCGAGGCAGCGCTCCTACGAGCAGTACTTC	CASSYSRQRSYEQYF
TRBV20-1	few	TRBD2	TRBJ2-3	TGCAGTGCCCTAGCGGGAGGGGGAGATACGCAGTATTTT	CSALAGGGDTQYF
TRBV12-3/TRBV12-4	-	-	TRBJ1-5	TGTGCCAGCAGTTTAGCCAGGGCCGGTAATCAGCCCCAGCATTTT	CASSLARAGNQPQHF
TRBV15	few	TRBD2	TRBJ2-5	TGTGCCACCAGCAGTGGACTAGCGGGAGGGCCGGGTAAAGAGACCCAGTACTTC	CATSSGLAGGPGKETQYF
TRBV12-3/TRBV12-4	-	TRBD2	TRBJ2-2	TGTGCCAGCAGCCCCCGGCGGGGGTATTCCGGGGAGCTGTTTTTT	CASSPRRGYSGELFF
TRBV12-3/TRBV12-4	many	-	TRBJ1-3	TGTGCCAGCAGCTTTGGACCCTACTCCAGCTCTGGAAACACCATATATTTT	CASSFGPYSSSGNTIYF
TRBV7-2	few	-	TRBJ2-7	TGTGCCAGCAGCTCGTCCAGCGAGCAGTACTTC	CASSSSSEQYF
TRBV7-2	few	TRBD2	TRBJ2-1	TGTGCCAGCAGATCCCCACTAGCGTGGCACAATGAGCAGTTCTTC	CASRSPLAWHNEQFF